This T cell receptor (beta chain) derives from a study of T cell clusters in autoimmune cytopenias. The CDR3 runs to 17 residues. Germline CDR1 reads KGHSH; CDR2 reads LQKENI. TRB rearrangements were amplified by touch-down multiplex PCR with mixed TRB-A/B primers. TCRdb reprocessed the multiplex PCR reads, keeping one entry per CDR3 protein, no DNA. This listing includes 3,000 to 3,500 distinct CDR3 sequences. Each sample's input was roughly 250 ng genomic DNA, some 38,000 genome equivalents. These data were also filed under a second study, of T cell repertoires in aging, cancer and after chemotherapy.

V is TRBV18 and J is TRBJ2-3. Sequencing input: peripheral blood. The sequence was obtained from a human donor in good health. CDR3 loop: CASSPPRRGSSTDTQYF.